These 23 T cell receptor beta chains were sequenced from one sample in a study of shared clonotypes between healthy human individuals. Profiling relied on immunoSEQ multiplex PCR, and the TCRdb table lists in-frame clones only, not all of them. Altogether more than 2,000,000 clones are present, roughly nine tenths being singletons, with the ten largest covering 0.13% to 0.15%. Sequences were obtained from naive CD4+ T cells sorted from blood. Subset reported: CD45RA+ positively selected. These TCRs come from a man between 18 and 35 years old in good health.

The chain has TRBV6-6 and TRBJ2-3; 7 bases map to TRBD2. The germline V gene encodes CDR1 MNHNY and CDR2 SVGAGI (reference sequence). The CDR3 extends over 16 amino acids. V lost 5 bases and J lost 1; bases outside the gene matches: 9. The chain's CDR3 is CASSTSGGRRTDTQYF. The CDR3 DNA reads TGTGCCAGCAGTACCTCCGGCGGGAGACGCACAGATACGCAGTATTTT.

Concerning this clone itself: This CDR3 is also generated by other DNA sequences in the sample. As DNA, the CDR3 is TGTGCCAGCTCACCACGCCGAGAGACCCAGTACTTC. Its translation: CASSPRRETQYF. V gene TRBV18 combines with J gene TRBJ2-5, with unresolved D. This CDR3 spans 12 amino acids. V shed 1 base and J shed 4 bases, with 4 bases lying between them. Germline loops: CDR1 KGHSH, CDR2 LQKENI.

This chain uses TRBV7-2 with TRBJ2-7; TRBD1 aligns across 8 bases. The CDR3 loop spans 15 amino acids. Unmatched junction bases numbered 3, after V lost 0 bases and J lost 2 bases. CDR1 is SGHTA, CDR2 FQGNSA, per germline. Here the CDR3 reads CASSLAGTGAYEQYF. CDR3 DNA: TGTGCCAGCAGCTTAGCCGGGACAGGAGCCTACGAGCAGTACTTC.

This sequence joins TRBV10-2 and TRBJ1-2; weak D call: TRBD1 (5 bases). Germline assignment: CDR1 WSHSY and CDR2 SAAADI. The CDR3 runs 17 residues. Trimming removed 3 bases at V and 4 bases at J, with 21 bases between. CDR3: CASSDQGRAKGTYGYTF. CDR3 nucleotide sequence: TGCGCCAGCAGTGACCAGGGAAGAGCCAAGGGGACCTATGGCTACACCTTC.

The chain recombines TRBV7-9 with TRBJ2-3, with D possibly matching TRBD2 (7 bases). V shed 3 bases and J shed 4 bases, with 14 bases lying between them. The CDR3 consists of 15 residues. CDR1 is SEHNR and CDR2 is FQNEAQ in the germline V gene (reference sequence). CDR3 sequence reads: CASSFLGGAADTQYF. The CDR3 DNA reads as TGTGCCAGCAGCTTTCTAGGGGGGGCCGCAGATACGCAGTATTTT. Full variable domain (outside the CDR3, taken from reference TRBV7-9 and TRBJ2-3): DTGVSQNPRHKITKRGQNVTFRCDPISEHNRLYWYRQTLGQGPEFLTYFQNEAQLEKSRLLSDRFSAERPKGSFSTLEIQRTEQGDSAMYLCASSFLGGAADTQYFGPGTRLTVL.

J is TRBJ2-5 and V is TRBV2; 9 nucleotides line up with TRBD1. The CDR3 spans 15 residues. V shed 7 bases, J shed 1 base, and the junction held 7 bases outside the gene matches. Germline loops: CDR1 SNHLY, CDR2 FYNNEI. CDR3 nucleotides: TGTGCCAGCACCGCGGACAGGGGCCGCCAAGAGACCCAGTACTTC. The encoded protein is CASTADRGRQETQYF.

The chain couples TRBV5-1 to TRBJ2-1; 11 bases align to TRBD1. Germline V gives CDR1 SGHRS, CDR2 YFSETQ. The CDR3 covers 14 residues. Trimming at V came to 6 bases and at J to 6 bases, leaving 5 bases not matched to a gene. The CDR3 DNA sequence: TGCGCCAGCAATGCCGGGACAGGGGGCAATGAGCAGTTCTTC. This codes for CASNAGTGGNEQFF.

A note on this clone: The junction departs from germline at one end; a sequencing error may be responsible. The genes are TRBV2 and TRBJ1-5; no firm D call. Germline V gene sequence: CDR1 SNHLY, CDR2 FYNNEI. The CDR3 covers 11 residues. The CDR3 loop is CASGEDQPQHF. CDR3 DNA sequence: TGTGCCAGCGGTGAGGATCAGCCCCAGCATTTT.

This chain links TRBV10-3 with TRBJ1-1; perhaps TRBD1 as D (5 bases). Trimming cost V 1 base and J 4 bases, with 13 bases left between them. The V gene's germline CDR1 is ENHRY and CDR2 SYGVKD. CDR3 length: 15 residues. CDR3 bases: TGTGCCATCAGTGAGTATCAGGGAGGAGGCACTGAAGCTTTCTTT. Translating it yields CAISEYQGGGTEAFF.

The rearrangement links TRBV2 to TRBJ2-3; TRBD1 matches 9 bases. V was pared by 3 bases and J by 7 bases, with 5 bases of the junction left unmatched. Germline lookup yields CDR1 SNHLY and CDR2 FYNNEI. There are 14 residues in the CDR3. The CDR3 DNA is TGTGCCAGCAGTGAGGCGGACAGGGGAAATACGCAGTATTTT. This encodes CASSEADRGNTQYF.

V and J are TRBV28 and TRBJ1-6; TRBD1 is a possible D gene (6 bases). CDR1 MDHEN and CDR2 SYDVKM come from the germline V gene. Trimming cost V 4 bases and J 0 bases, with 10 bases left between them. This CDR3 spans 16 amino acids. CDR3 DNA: TGTGCCAGCAGTTCGAACAGGGACTCCTATAATTCACCCCTCCACTTT. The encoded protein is CASSSNRDSYNSPLHF.

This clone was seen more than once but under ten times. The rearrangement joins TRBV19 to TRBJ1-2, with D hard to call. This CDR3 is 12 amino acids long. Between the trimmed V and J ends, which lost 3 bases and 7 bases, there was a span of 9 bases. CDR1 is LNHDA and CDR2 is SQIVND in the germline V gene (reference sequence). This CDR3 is CASSIEGLGYTF. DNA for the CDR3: TGTGCCAGTAGTATCGAGGGCCTTGGCTACACCTTC.

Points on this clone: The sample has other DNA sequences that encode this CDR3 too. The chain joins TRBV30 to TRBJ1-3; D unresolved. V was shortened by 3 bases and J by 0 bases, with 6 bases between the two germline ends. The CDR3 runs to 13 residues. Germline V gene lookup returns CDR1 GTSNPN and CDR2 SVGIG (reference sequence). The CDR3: CAWSVGSGNTIYF. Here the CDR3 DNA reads TGTGCCTGGAGCGTGGGCTCTGGAAACACCATATATTTT. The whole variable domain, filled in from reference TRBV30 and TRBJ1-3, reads SQTIHQWPATLVQPVGSPLSLECTVEGTSNPNLYWYRQAAGRGLQLLFYSVGIGQISSEVPQNLSASRPQDRQFILSSKKLLLSDSGFYLCAWSVGSGNTIYFGEGSWLTVV.

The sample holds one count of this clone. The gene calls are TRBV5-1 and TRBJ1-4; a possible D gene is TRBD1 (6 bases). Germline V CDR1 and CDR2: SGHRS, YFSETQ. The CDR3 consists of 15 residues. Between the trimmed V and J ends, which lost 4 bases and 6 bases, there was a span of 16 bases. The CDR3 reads CASSLTGGAYEKLFF. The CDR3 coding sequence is TGCGCCAGCAGCCTCACGGGGGGGGCGTATGAAAAACTGTTTTTT.

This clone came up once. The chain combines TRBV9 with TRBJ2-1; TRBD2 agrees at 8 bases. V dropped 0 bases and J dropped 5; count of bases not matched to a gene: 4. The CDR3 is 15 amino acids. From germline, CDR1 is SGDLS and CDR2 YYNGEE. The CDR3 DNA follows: TGTGCCAGCAGCGTAGCGGGGGGGCGCAACAATGAGCAGTTCTTC. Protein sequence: CASSVAGGRNNEQFF. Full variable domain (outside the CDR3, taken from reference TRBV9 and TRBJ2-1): DSGVTQTPKHLITATGQRVTLRCSPRSGDLSVYWYQQSLDQGLQFLIQYYNGEERAKGNILERFSAQQFPDLHSELNLSSLELGDSALYFCASSVAGGRNNEQFFGPGTRLTVL.

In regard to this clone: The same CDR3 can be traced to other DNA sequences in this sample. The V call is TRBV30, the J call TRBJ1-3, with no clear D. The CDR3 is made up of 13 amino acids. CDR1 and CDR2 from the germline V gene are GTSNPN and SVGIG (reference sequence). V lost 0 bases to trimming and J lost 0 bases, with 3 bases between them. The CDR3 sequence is CAWSVPSGNTIYF. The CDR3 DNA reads TGTGCCTGGAGTGTACCCTCTGGAAACACCATATATTTT.

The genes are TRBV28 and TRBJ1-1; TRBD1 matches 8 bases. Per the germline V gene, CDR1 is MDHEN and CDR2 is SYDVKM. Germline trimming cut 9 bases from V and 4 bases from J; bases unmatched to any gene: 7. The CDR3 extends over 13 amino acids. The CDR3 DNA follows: TGTGCCAGTCAGGGGGCGCGGGTCACTGAAGCTTTCTTT. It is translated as CASQGARVTEAFF.

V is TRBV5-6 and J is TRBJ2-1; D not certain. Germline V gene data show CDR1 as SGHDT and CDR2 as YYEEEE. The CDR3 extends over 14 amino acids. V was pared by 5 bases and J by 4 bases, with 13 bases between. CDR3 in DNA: TGTGCCAGCAGTCCTAAAGACAAGTACAATGAGCAGTTCTTC. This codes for CASSPKDKYNEQFF.

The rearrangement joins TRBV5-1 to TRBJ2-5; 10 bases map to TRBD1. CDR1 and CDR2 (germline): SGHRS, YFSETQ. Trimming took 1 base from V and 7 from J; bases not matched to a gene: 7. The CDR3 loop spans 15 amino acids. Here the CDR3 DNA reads TGCGCCAGCAGCTTGTCCGGGACAGGGGTTGGGACCCAGTACTTC. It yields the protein CASSLSGTGVGTQYF. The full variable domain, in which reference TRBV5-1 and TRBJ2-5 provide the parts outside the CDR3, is KAGVTQTPRYLIKTRGQQVTLSCSPISGHRSVSWYQQTPGQGLQFLFEYFSETQRNKGNFPGRFSGRQFSNSRSEMNVSTLELGDSALYLCASSLSGTGVGTQYFGPGTRLLVL.

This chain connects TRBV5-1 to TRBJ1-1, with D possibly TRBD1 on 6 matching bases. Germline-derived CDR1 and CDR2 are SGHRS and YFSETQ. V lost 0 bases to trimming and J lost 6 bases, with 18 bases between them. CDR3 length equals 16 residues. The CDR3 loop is CASSLVTGLRAPEAFF. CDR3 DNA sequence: TGCGCCAGCAGCTTGGTAACAGGGCTCCGGGCCCCTGAAGCTTTCTTT.

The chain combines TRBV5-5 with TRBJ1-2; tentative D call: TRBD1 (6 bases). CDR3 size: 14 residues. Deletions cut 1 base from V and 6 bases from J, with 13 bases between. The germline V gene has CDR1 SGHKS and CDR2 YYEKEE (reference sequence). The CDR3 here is CASSLRTERDGYTF. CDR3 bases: TGTGCCAGCAGCTTGCGGACAGAAAGGGATGGCTACACCTTC.

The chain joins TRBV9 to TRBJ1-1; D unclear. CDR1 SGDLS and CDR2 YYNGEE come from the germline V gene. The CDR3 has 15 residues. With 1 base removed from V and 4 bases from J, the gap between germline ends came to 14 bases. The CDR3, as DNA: TGTGCCAGCAGCGTATACCCTGGGCCAAGCACTGAAGCTTTCTTT. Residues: CASSVYPGPSTEAFF.

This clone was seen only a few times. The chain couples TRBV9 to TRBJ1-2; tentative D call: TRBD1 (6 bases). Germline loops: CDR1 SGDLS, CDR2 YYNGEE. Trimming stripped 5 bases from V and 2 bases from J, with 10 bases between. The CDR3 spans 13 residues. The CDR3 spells CASSSGENYGYTF. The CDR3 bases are TGTGCCAGCAGTTCAGGGGAGAACTATGGCTACACCTTC.